A single T cell receptor (beta chain) is shown here with its context. Its antigen is still unknown. The CDR3 totals 20 residues. V was clipped by 3 bases and J by 0 bases; unmatched bases: 10. CDR1 SGHVS and CDR2 FQNEAQ come from the germline V gene. These data are taken from a study of OX40 agonist ivuxolimab in advanced cancers. On the study more broadly: A male proportion of about 86% was recorded, with mean age approximately 57 years and range roughly 23 to 85. Therapy given before enrollment (anti-PD-1, anti-PD-L1 or anti-CTLA-4) was allowed, and 35% to 45% had some. Broader study findings: Dose levels from 0.1 to 3.0 mg/kg saw CD4+ and CD8+ blood T cells expand clonally by week 6.

TCRdb's copy holds only in-frame clones and misses some; the assay was immunoSEQ multiplex PCR. This table holds roughly 67,000 clones, over 70% found once. The chain uses TRBV7-8 and TRBJ2-1; 14 bases are shared with TRBD2. This clonotype was obtained from an adult with an advanced solid tumor such as melanoma, head and neck, liver or kidney cancer. The input for sequencing was CD4+ or CD8+ T cells sorted from blood, taken in a trial of the OX40 agonist ivuxolimab. The CDR3 nucleotides read TGTGCCAGCAGCTTTTTCGGGACTAGCGGGAGACCCTCCTCCTACAATGAGCAGTTCTTC. Protein product: CASSFFGTSGRPSSYNEQFF.